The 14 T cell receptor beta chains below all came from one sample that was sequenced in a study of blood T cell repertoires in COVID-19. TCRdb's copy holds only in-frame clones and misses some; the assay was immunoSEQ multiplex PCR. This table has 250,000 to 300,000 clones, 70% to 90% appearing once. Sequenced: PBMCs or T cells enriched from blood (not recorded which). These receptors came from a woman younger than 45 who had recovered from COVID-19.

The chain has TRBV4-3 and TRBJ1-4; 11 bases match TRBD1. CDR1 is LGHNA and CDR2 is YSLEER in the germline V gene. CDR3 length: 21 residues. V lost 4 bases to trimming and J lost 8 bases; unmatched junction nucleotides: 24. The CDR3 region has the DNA TGCGCCAGCAGCCGAACCCGGCCGGGACAGGGGGATCGGGGATTAAGGGAAAAACTGTTTTTT. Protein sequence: CASSRTRPGQGDRGLREKLFF.

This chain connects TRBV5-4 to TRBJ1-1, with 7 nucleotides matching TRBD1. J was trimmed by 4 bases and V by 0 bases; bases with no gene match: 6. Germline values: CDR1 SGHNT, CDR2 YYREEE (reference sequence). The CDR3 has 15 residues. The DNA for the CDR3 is TGTGCCAGCAGCTTGGGAGGGGGCGAAGTCACTGAAGCTTTCTTT. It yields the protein CASSLGGGEVTEAFF.

CDR3 nucleotide sequence: TGTGCCAGCTCCCGGAGGGGAGGAGGTATCGATAATTCACCCCTCCACTTT. It is translated as CASSRRGGGIDNSPLHF. The V call is TRBV18, the J call TRBJ1-6, with D tentatively TRBD1 (5 bases). CDR3 length: 17 amino acids. V was pared by 6 bases and J by 5 bases, with 20 bases between. Germline V CDR1 and CDR2: KGHSH, LQKENI.

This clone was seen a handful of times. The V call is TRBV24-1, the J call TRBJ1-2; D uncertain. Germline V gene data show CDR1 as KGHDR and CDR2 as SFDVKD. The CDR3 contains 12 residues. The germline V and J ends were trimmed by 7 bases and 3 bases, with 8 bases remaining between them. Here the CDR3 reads CATRSADYGYTF. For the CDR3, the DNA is TGTGCCACCAGGTCTGCGGACTATGGCTACACCTTC.

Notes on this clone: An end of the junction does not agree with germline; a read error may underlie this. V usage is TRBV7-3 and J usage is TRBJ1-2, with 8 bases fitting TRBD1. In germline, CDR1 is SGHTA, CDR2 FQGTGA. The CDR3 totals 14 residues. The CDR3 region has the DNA TGTGCCAGCGTGGAGGGACAGGCTAAATATGGCTACACCTTC. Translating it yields CASVEGQAKYGYTF.

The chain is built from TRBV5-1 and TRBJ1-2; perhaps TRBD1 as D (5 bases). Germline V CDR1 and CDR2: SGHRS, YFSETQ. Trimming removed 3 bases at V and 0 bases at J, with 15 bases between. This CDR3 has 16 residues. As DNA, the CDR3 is TGCGCCAGCAGCTGGGGAGGGCAGGGAGCTAACTATGGCTACACCTTC. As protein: CASSWGGQGANYGYTF.

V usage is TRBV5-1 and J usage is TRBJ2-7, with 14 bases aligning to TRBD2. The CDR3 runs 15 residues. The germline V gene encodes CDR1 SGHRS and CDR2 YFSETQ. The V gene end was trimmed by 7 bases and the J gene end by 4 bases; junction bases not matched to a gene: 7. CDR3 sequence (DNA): TGCGCCAGCGGACGGACTAGCGGGGGGACTTACGAGCAGTACTTC. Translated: CASGRTSGGTYEQYF.

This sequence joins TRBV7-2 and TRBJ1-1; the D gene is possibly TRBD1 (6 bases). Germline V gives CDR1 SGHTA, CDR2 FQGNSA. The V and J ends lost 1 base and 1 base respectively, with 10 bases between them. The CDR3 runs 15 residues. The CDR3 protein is CASSLVGASNTEAFF. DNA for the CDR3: TGTGCCAGCAGCTTAGTGGGGGCCTCGAACACTGAAGCTTTCTTT.

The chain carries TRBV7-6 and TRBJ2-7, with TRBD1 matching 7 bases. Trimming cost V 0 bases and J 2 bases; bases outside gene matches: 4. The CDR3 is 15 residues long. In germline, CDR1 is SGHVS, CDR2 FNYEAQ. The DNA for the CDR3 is TGTGCCAGCAGCTTAGCCGCCGGGACAGCCTACGAGCAGTACTTC. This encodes CASSLAAGTAYEQYF.

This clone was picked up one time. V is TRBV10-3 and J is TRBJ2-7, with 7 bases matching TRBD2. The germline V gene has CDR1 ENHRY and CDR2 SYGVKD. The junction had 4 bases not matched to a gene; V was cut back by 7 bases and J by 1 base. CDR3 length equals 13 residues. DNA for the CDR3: TGTGCCATCAACGCGGGAGAGTCCTACGAGCAGTACTTC. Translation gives CAINAGESYEQYF.

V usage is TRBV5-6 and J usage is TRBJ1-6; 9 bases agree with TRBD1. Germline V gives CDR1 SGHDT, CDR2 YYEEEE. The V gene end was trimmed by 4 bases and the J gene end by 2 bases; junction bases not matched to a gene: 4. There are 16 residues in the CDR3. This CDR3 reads CASSRTGAAYNSPLHF. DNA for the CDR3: TGTGCCAGCAGCCGGACAGGGGCAGCCTATAATTCACCCCTCCACTTT.

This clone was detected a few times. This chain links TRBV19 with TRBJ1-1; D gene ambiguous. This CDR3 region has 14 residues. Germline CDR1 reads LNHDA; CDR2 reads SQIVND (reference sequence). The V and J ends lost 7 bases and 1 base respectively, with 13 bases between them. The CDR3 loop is CASTPPGTNTEAFF. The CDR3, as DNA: TGTGCCAGTACCCCCCCGGGAACGAACACTGAAGCTTTCTTT.

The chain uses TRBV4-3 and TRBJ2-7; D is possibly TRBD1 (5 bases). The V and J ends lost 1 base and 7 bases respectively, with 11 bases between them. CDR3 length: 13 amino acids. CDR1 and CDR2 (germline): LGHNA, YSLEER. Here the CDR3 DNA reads TGCGCCAGCAGCCAAGCTAGGGGCTATGAGCAGTACTTC. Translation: CASSQARGYEQYF.

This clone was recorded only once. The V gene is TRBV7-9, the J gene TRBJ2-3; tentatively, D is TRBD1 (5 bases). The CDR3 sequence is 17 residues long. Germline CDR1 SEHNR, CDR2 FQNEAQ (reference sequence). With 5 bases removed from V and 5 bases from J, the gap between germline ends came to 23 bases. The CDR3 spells CASSPPAAGLDEDTQYF. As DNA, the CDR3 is TGTGCCAGCAGCCCCCCCGCGGCAGGGCTGGATGAAGATACGCAGTATTTT.